This T cell receptor beta chain was obtained from a study of blood T cell repertoires in COVID-19. Overall study: Sites in the United States, Italy and Spain provided acute and convalescent COVID-19 samples.

Seattle cases were enrolled at active infection and followed longitudinally. Sequencing used immunoSEQ multiplex PCR; TCRdb keeps in-frame clones, though not all of them. This sample has about 73,000 clones, with 77% found just once. This clonotype originated in a man between 65 and 80 years old with COVID-19, enrolled during active disease. The sample taken for sequencing was peripheral blood.

CDR3 sequence: CASSSGQTFDEQYF. DNA of the CDR3: TGCGCCAGCAGCTCAGGACAGACCTTCGACGAGCAGTACTTC. The gene calls are TRBV5-1 and TRBJ2-7, with a possible D match to TRBD1 (6 bases). Germline-derived CDR1 and CDR2 are SGHRS and YFSETQ. The CDR3 has 14 residues. V lost 3 bases, J lost 5 bases, and 15 bases lay in between.